These 11 T cell receptor beta chains were all obtained from the same sample, sequenced in a study of patients and donors after allogeneic stem cell transplantation. MiXCR was run by TCRdb on the RT-PCR reads, yielding one entry per CDR3 protein. The data hold approximately 140,000 distinct CDR3 sequences, with about 36% observed a single time. Material: blood, either unsorted or a sorted T cell fraction (not recorded which). These receptors were taken from a human donor who was either an allogeneic HSCT recipient or a stem cell or donor lymphocyte infusion donor (not recorded which). It is not recorded whose cells these are; they may come from a transplant donor.

The chain couples TRBV12-3 or TRBV12-4 to TRBJ1-1; no clear D gene. The V end lost 2 bases, the J end lost 4 bases, and 11 bases lay between the germline ends. This CDR3 has 14 amino acids. The CDR3: CASSLNRGSTEAFF. The CDR3 DNA sequence: TGTGCCAGCAGTTTAAACAGAGGGAGCACTGAAGCTTTCTTT.

The V gene is TRBV18, the J gene TRBJ1-2; no clear D. Trimming removed 1 base from V and 4 bases from J, with 1 base in between. Germline V gene sequence: CDR1 KGHSH, CDR2 LQKENI. This CDR3 is built from 11 residues. CDR3 sequence reads: CASSPRYGYTF. The CDR3 DNA follows: TGTGCCAGCTCACCACGCTATGGCTACACCTTC.

This clonotype was detected only a few times. This chain uses TRBV9 with TRBJ1-1; D gene unclear. This CDR3 is built from 15 residues. Between the trimmed V and J ends, which lost 0 bases and 5 bases, there was a span of 14 bases. The germline gives CDR1 SGDLS, CDR2 YYNGEE. The CDR3 is CASSVVAEPRTEAFF. CDR3 coding DNA: TGTGCCAGCAGCGTAGTAGCAGAGCCCAGGACTGAAGCTTTCTTT.

This clonotype was detected ten times or more. V and J are TRBV12-3 or TRBV12-4 and TRBJ1-5; D gene uncertain. The V gene lost 2 bases and the J gene lost 3 bases, with 11 bases spanning the gap. The CDR3 is 15 amino acids. DNA of the CDR3: TGTGCCAGCAGTTTATCCGGGATTAACAATCAGCCCCAGCATTTT. This sequence encodes CASSLSGINNQPQHF.

V usage is TRBV4-2 and J usage is TRBJ2-3, with a weak D call TRBD2 (5 bases). The CDR3 spans 17 residues. Germline-derived CDR1 and CDR2 are LGHNA and YNFKEQ. Trimming cost V 0 bases and J 0 bases, with 13 bases left between them. CDR3 region: CASSQDRDYASTDTQYF. CDR3 coding DNA: TGTGCCAGCAGCCAAGATAGAGACTACGCAAGCACAGATACGCAGTATTTT.

The gene calls are TRBV7-9 and TRBJ1-1; weak D call: TRBD1 (5 bases). V was trimmed by 5 bases and J by 2 bases, leaving 12 bases between them. CDR1 is SEHNR and CDR2 is FQNEAQ in the germline V gene (reference sequence). This CDR3 spans 14 amino acids. CDR3 nucleotide sequence: TGTGCCAGCAGCCTCAACAGGAAAAACACTGAAGCTTTCTTT. Translated: CASSLNRKNTEAFF.

J is TRBJ2-3 and V is TRBV12-3 or TRBV12-4; TRBD2 matches 14 bases. The CDR3 is 17 amino acids. V lost 5 bases to trimming and J lost 4 bases; unmatched junction nucleotides: 8. The CDR3 reads CASSTGLAGGLADTQYF. CDR3 nucleotide sequence: TGTGCCAGCAGTACCGGACTAGCGGGGGGTTTGGCAGATACGCAGTATTTT.

This clonotype was counted a few times. This rearrangement joins TRBV7-2 to TRBJ1-3; TRBD1 might be the D (5 bases). The V end was cut by 4 bases, the J end by 7 bases, with 8 bases between. This CDR3 region has 12 residues. The germline V gene encodes CDR1 SGHTA and CDR2 FQGNSA. CDR3: CASSSRQNTIYF. The CDR3 nucleotides are TGTGCCAGCAGCTCCCGACAGAACACCATATATTTT.

V gene TRBV2 combines with J gene TRBJ2-7; D not resolved. V lost 1 base, J lost 0 bases, and 10 bases lay in between. This CDR3 region has 15 residues. Germline V gene lookup returns CDR1 SNHLY and CDR2 FYNNEI. The CDR3 spells CASSEGGRSSYEQYV. CDR3 sequence (DNA): TGTGCCAGCAGTGAAGGTGGGCGGAGCTCCTACGAGCAGTACGTC.

The chain uses TRBV27 and TRBJ2-2, with 7 bases matching TRBD2. Germline CDR1 reads MNHEY; CDR2 reads SMNVEV (reference sequence). Trimming cost V 3 bases and J 5 bases; bases outside gene matches: 6. The CDR3 has 15 residues. The CDR3 DNA sequence: TGTGCCAGCAGTTTTGGGGAGGGGTGGACCGGGGAGCTGTTTTTT. Residues: CASSFGEGWTGELFF.

The V gene is TRBV12-3 or TRBV12-4, the J gene TRBJ1-4; maybe TRBD1 (5 bases). This CDR3 spans 17 amino acids. Trimming cost V 2 bases and J 2 bases, with 15 bases left between them. The CDR3 here is CASSLSLLGATNEKLFF. CDR3 in DNA: TGTGCCAGCAGTTTATCCCTTTTAGGGGCTACTAATGAAAAACTGTTTTTT.